A selection of T cell receptor beta chains follows, all from one sample in a study of T cells in Graves' hyperthyroidism and ophthalmopathy. Using its own MiXCR run on the multiplex PCR reads, TCRdb lists one record per CDR3 protein. The top ten hold 28% of the sample, which has some 350,000 distinct CDR3 sequences, approximately 14% seen once. Sequenced: blood. These receptors originate from a woman aged 18-35 years with Graves' hyperthyroidism that later progressed to Graves' ophthalmopathy. CDR3s include the opening cysteine and the closing phenylalanine or tryptophan.

TRBV3-1	TRBJ1-2	CASSQTGTGNYGYTF
TRBV4-1	TRBJ2-3	CASKLSQGGTDTQYF
TRBV9	TRBJ2-3	CASSPRLAGITDTQYF
TRBV4-1	TRBJ2-7	CASSQVLGRRDYEQYF
TRBV10-3	TRBJ2-7	CAINPGDVSYEQYF
TRBV27	TRBJ2-7	CASSFLSWGHEQYF
TRBV29-1	TRBJ2-1	CSVNTGLAGFTYNEQFF
TRBV6-9	TRBJ2-7	CASSYLTSGSNHEQYF
TRBV27	TRBJ2-1	CASSLSLAHSSYNEQFF
TRBV20-1	TRBJ1-3	CSALDRGNTIYF
TRBV28	TRBJ2-7	CASSGPRRDGYEQYF
TRBV29-1	TRBJ2-7	CSVGNDYEQYF
TRBV12-3/TRBV12-4	TRBJ2-4	CASRLAGGKNIQYF
TRBV6-4	TRBJ1-2	CASSSQGFNYGYTF
TRBV6-1	TRBJ1-2	CASSEAGHYGYTF
TRBV3-1	TRBJ2-4	CASSQDWERRNIQYF
TRBV27	TRBJ2-1	CASRGQGGLAGGNEQFF
TRBV20-1	TRBJ2-1	CSAGRYNEQFF
TRBV6-1	TRBJ2-7	CASSEISHYEQYF
TRBV20-1	TRBJ2-7	CSARDGSGSPGEQYF
TRBV18	TRBJ2-4	CASSPPQVGRDIQYF
TRBV11-1	TRBJ1-1	CASSSGRYNTEAFF
TRBV2	TRBJ1-1	CASSRRKGGRGAFF
TRBV20-1	TRBJ2-5	CSASALEGARETQYF
TRBV28	TRBJ2-2	CASSPNTTPGAGELFF
TRBV20-1	TRBJ2-5	CSAAPEYGNQYF
TRBV12-3/TRBV12-4	TRBJ1-2	CASSPQGVANYGYTF
TRBV20-1	TRBJ1-1	CSGLPVGETEAFF
TRBV14	TRBJ2-1	CASSLRTSGRIREQFF
TRBV12-3/TRBV12-4	TRBJ1-5	CASSAGTGVNQPQHF
TRBV6-2/TRBV6-3	TRBJ1-5	CASSVTVGGIQPQHF
TRBV18	TRBJ2-3	CASSPKLAGGYTDTQYF